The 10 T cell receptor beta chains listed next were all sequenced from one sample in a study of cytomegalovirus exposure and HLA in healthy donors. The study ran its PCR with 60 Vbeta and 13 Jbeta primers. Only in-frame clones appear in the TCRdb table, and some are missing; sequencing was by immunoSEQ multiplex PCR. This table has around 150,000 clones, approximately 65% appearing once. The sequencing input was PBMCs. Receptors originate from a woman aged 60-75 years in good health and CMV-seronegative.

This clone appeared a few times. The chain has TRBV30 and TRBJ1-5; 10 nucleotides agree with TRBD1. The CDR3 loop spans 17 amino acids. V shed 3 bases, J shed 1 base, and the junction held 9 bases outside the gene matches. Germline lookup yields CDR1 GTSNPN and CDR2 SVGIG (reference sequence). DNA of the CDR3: TGTGCCTGGAGAGAGACCCCGGGACAGGGGAGCAATCAGCCCCAGCATTTT. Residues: CAWRETPGQGSNQPQHF.

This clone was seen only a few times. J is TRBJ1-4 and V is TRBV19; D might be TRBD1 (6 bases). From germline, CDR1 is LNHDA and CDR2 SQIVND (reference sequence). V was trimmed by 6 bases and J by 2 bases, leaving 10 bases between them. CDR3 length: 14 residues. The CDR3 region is CASRQQGTNEKLFF. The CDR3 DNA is TGTGCCAGTAGGCAACAGGGCACTAATGAAAAACTGTTTTTT.

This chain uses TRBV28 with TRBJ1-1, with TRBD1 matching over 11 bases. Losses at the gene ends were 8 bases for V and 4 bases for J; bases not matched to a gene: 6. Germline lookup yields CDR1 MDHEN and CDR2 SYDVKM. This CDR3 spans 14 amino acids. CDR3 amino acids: CASSRTGGTTEAFF. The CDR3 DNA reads TGTGCCAGCTCCCGGACAGGGGGCACCACTGAAGCTTTCTTT.

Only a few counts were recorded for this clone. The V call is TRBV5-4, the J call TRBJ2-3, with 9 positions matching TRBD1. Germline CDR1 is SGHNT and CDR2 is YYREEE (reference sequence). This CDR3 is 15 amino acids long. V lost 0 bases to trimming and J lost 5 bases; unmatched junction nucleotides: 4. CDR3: CASSLVGTGQDTQYF. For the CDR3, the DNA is TGTGCCAGCAGCTTGGTAGGGACAGGGCAAGATACGCAGTATTTT.

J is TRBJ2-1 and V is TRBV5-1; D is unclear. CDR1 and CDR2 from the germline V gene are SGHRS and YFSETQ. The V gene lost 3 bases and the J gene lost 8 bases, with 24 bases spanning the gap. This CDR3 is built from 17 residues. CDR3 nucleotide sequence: TGCGCCAGCAGCTCGCCCCTAAAGAACCCAACCAACCATGAGCAGTTCTTC. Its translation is CASSSPLKNPTNHEQFF.

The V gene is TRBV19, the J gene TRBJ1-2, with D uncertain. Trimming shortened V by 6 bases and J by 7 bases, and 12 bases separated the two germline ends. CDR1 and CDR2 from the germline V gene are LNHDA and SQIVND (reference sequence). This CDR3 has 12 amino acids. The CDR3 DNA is TGTGCCAGTAGGGAGGGAGCCCGTGGCTACACCTTC. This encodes CASREGARGYTF.

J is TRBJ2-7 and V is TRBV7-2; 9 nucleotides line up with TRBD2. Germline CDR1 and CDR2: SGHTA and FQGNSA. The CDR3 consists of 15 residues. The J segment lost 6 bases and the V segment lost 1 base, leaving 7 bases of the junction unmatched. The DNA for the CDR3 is TGTGCCAGCAGCTTAGTGTCTAGCGGGGCATCCGAGCAGTACTTC. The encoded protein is CASSLVSSGASEQYF.

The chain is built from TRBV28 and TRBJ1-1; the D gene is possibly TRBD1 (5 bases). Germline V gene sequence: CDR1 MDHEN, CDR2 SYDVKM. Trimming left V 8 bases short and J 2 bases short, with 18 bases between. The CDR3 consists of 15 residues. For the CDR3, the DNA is TGTGCCAGCCGCGCAGGGACTCTGGCCAACACTGAAGCTTTCTTT. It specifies CASRAGTLANTEAFF.

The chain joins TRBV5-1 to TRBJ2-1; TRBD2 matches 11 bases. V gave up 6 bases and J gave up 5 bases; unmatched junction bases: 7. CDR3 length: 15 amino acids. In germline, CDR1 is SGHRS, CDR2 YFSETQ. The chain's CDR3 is CASTKGLADNNEQFF. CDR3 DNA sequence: TGCGCCAGCACCAAGGGACTAGCGGACAACAATGAGCAGTTCTTC. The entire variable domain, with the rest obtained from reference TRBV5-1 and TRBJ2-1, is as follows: KAGVTQTPRYLIKTRGQQVTLSCSPISGHRSVSWYQQTPGQGLQFLFEYFSETQRNKGNFPGRFSGRQFSNSRSEMNVSTLELGDSALYLCASTKGLADNNEQFFGPGTRLTVL.

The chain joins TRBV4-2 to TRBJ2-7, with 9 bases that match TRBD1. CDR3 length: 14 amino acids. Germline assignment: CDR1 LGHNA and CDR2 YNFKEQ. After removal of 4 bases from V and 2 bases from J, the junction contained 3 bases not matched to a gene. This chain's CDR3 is CASSPTGGPYEQYF. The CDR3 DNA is TGTGCCAGCAGCCCTACAGGGGGCCCCTACGAGCAGTACTTC.